These 22 T cell receptor beta chains came from one sample sequenced in a study of shared clonotypes between healthy human individuals. TCRdb's copy holds only in-frame clones and misses some; the assay was immunoSEQ multiplex PCR. This table holds about 2.4 million clones, 93% found once. Sequencing was done on a sample of naive CD4+ T cells from PBMCs. Subset in this sample: CD45RA+ positively selected. The receptors stem from a young man in good health. Some clones in this sample may be carry-over from other donors' samples.

The chain carries TRBV9 and TRBJ1-3; tentative D call: TRBD1 (5 bases). The V and J ends lost 4 bases and 0 bases respectively, with 8 bases between them. The CDR3 has 14 residues. Germline V gene data show CDR1 as SGDLS and CDR2 as YYNGEE. The CDR3 protein is CASSLGRSGNTIYF. The CDR3 DNA follows: TGTGCCAGCAGCCTGGGGCGCTCTGGAAACACCATATATTTT. Looking up the rest from reference TRBV9 and TRBJ1-3 gives the full variable domain: DSGVTQTPKHLITATGQRVTLRCSPRSGDLSVYWYQQSLDQGLQFLIQYYNGEERAKGNILERFSAQQFPDLHSELNLSSLELGDSALYFCASSLGRSGNTIYFGEGSWLTVV.

The rearrangement links TRBV6-5 to TRBJ1-5; D might be TRBD1 (5 bases). Germline CDR1 reads MNHEY; CDR2 reads SVGAGI. The V gene lost 6 bases and the J gene lost 9 bases, with 18 bases spanning the gap. The CDR3 has 14 residues. The CDR3 region is CASRSGQGNSPQHF. In DNA, the CDR3 is TGTGCCAGCAGGTCGGGGCAGGGTAACTCGCCCCAGCATTTT.

The gene calls are TRBV6-4 and TRBJ2-3; weak D call: TRBD1 (5 bases). The CDR3 contains 11 residues. Between the trimmed V and J ends, which lost 8 bases and 5 bases, there was a span of 8 bases. The germline CDR1 and CDR2 sequences are MRHNA and SNTAGT. DNA of the CDR3: TGTGCCAGCCACAGGAGAGATACGCAGTATTTT. It yields the protein CASHRRDTQYF.

The CDR3 nucleotides are TGTGCCATCAGTGAAAGCAGGGAATACGAGCAGTACTTC. Amino acids: CAISESREYEQYF. V and J are TRBV10-3 and TRBJ2-5; a weak D match, TRBD1 (5 bases). The J call could be wrong; TRBJ2-7 is a better fit for the DNA end. Germline V gene lookup returns CDR1 ENHRY and CDR2 SYGVKD. CDR3 length equals 13 residues.

The V and J genes are TRBV7-3 and TRBJ2-3, with 13 bases identical to TRBD2. The length of the CDR3 is 16 residues. CDR1 and CDR2 from the germline V gene are SGHTA and FQGTGA. V lost 3 bases and J lost 6; bases outside the gene matches: 6. CDR3 nucleotide sequence: TGTGCCAGCAGCTTGGGGACTAGCGGGAAGGCTGATACGCAGTATTTT. It translates to CASSLGTSGKADTQYF. Full variable domain (missing parts from reference TRBV7-3 and TRBJ2-3): GAGVSQTPSNKVTEKGKYVELRCDPISGHTALYWYRQSLGQGPEFLIYFQGTGAADDSGLPNDRFFAVRPEGSVSTLKIQRTERGDSAVYLCASSLGTSGKADTQYFGPGTRLTVL.

This CDR3 reads CASNERGTVNTEAFF. The CDR3 coding sequence is TGTGCCAGCAACGAACGAGGGACAGTGAACACTGAAGCTTTCTTT. The chain combines TRBV7-9 with TRBJ1-1, with 7 bases fitting TRBD1. V shed 7 bases, J shed 0 bases, and the junction held 8 bases outside the gene matches. Germline V lookup: CDR1 SEHNR, CDR2 FQNEAQ (reference sequence). The length of the CDR3 is 15 residues.

V is TRBV30 and J is TRBJ2-1, with a tentative D call TRBD2 (6 bases). The CDR3 has 15 amino acids. Germline V gene sequence: CDR1 GTSNPN, CDR2 SVGIG (reference sequence). Trimming took off 8 bases at V and 1 base at J, with 18 bases between the two ends. CDR3 nucleotides: TGTGCCCCAGATCGGACGGGGGAATCCTACAATGAGCAGTTCTTC. This translates into CAPDRTGESYNEQFF.

The chain employs TRBV7-8 and TRBJ1-3; D uncertain. The CDR3 consists of 14 residues. Germline lookup yields CDR1 SGHVS and CDR2 FQNEAQ. V was clipped by 6 bases and J by 0 bases, with 9 bases between them. DNA of the CDR3: TGTGCCAGCAGTTCGGTCGTCTCTGGAAACACCATATATTTT. Its protein is CASSSVVSGNTIYF.

V gene TRBV7-2 combines with J gene TRBJ2-5; TRBD2 matches at 15 bases. Trimming at V came to 5 bases and at J to 5 bases, leaving 6 bases not matched to a gene. The CDR3 is 16 amino acids. CDR1 is SGHTA, CDR2 FQGNSA, per germline. The CDR3 is CASSHGTSGGRETQYF. In DNA form, the CDR3 reads TGTGCCAGCAGCCATGGGACTAGCGGGGGGCGGGAGACCCAGTACTTC.

CDR3 residues: CASSVAGGSGRDTQYF. CDR3 nucleotides: TGTGCCAGCAGCGTAGCGGGCGGGAGCGGGAGAGATACGCAGTATTTT. V is TRBV9 and J is TRBJ2-3, with 8 positions matching TRBD2. Per the germline V gene, CDR1 is SGDLS and CDR2 is YYNGEE. Trimming took 0 bases from V and 5 from J; bases not matched to a gene: 8. CDR3 length: 16 amino acids.

The chain is built from TRBV9 and TRBJ1-1; D perhaps matches TRBD1 (5 bases). Germline CDR1 and CDR2: SGDLS and YYNGEE. The CDR3 is 14 residues long. V gave up 4 bases and J gave up 7 bases, with 17 bases separating them. CDR3 region: CASSPRGDYIEAFF. CDR3 coding DNA: TGTGCCAGCAGCCCACGAGGGGACTACATTGAAGCTTTCTTT.

This chain links TRBV18 with TRBJ2-5; tentatively, D is TRBD2 (5 bases). The CDR3 totals 15 residues. The germline V gene encodes CDR1 KGHSH and CDR2 LQKENI. The germline V and J ends were trimmed by 2 bases and 5 bases, with 15 bases remaining between them. CDR3 DNA sequence: TGTGCCAGCTCACCAGGGTTTGCGGGTGAGGAGACCCAGTACTTC. It translates to CASSPGFAGEETQYF.

The J gene is TRBJ1-2, the V gene TRBV28; 10 bases are a match to TRBD1. V shed 6 bases and J 4 bases; nucleotides not matched to a gene: 11. The CDR3 consists of 16 residues. Looked up from germline, CDR1 is MDHEN and CDR2 is SYDVKM. CDR3 DNA sequence: TGTGCCAGCAGATCCTTCGGACAGGGGGGAATCTATGGCTACACCTTC. It codes for CASRSFGQGGIYGYTF.

This clone occurred once. The rearrangement links TRBV29-1 to TRBJ2-2; tentative D call: TRBD1 (6 bases). The germline V gene encodes CDR1 SQVTM and CDR2 ANQGSEA. V lost 2 bases, J lost 5 bases, and 15 bases lay in between. The CDR3 runs to 15 residues. CDR3 loop: CSVEYWGRGTGELFF. CDR3 DNA: TGCAGCGTTGAATATTGGGGCAGGGGTACCGGGGAGCTGTTTTTT.

This sequence joins TRBV7-3 and TRBJ2-1; 9 nucleotides line up with TRBD2. The germline CDR1 and CDR2 sequences are SGHTA and FQGTGA. V shed 3 bases and J 6 bases; nucleotides not matched to a gene: 6. The CDR3 is made up of 15 amino acids. In DNA form, the CDR3 reads TGTGCCAGCAGCTTGGGCGGGAGGGCCCCCAATGAGCAGTTCTTC. It translates to CASSLGGRAPNEQFF.

The chain has TRBV7-8 and TRBJ2-7, with TRBD2 matching 11 bases. CDR1 is SGHVS, CDR2 FQNEAQ, per germline. The CDR3 loop spans 18 amino acids. J gave up 3 bases and V 4 bases, and 14 bases lay outside the gene matches. In DNA form, the CDR3 reads TGTGCCAGCAGCTCGAGAGGAGTAACTAGCGGGAGAGTCTACGAGCAGTACTTC. Translating gives CASSSRGVTSGRVYEQYF.

The chain is built from TRBV18 and TRBJ2-5; D remains unclear. This CDR3 has 15 residues. Trimming left V 2 bases short and J 3 bases short, with 13 bases between. The germline V gene has CDR1 KGHSH and CDR2 LQKENI. CDR3 region: CASSPKVSREETQYF. The CDR3 DNA reads TGTGCCAGCTCACCAAAAGTTAGCAGAGAAGAGACCCAGTACTTC.

The chain uses TRBV7-9 and TRBJ1-2; 9 bases align to TRBD1. Germline CDR1 SEHNR, CDR2 FQNEAQ (reference sequence). CDR3 size: 15 residues. The trim removed 3 bases at V and 6 bases at J, leaving 8 bases unmatched. CDR3 nucleotide sequence: TGTGCCAGCAGCTTGGGACAGGGTTCTGCCGATGGCTACACCTTC. Its translation is CASSLGQGSADGYTF. Variable domain in full (rest from reference TRBV7-9 and TRBJ1-2): DTGVSQNPRHKITKRGQNVTFRCDPISEHNRLYWYRQTLGQGPEFLTYFQNEAQLEKSRLLSDRFSAERPKGSFSTLEIQRTEQGDSAMYLCASSLGQGSADGYTFGSGTRLTVV.

The chain is built from TRBV5-1 and TRBJ2-1; D is uncertain. V lost 1 base to trimming and J lost 5 bases, with 10 bases between them. The germline gives CDR1 SGHRS, CDR2 YFSETQ. The CDR3 consists of 14 residues. CDR3 region: CASSLPSNNNEQFF. In DNA, the CDR3 is TGCGCCAGCAGCTTGCCCAGTAACAACAATGAGCAGTTCTTC.

The chain combines TRBV19 with TRBJ1-4; TRBD1 matches 8 bases. CDR1 LNHDA and CDR2 SQIVND come from the germline V gene (reference sequence). The CDR3 is 12 amino acids. J lost 10 bases, V lost 7 bases, and 5 bases had no gene match. CDR3 DNA: TGTGCCAGTACCCAAGGACAGGGAAAACTGTTTTTT. This sequence encodes CASTQGQGKLFF.

The chain links TRBV9 to TRBJ1-1; TRBD1 matches at 7 bases. CDR1 and CDR2 (germline): SGDLS, YYNGEE. The CDR3 covers 15 residues. Trimming at V came to 3 bases and at J to 0 bases, leaving 5 bases not matched to a gene. The CDR3 sequence is CASSGQGLLNTEAFF. CDR3 DNA sequence: TGTGCCAGCAGCGGACAGGGTTTATTGAACACTGAAGCTTTCTTT.

The V gene is TRBV15, the J gene TRBJ2-7; D is unclear. V dropped 0 bases and J dropped 4 bases, with 7 bases sitting between them. The CDR3 spans 13 residues. Germline-derived CDR1 and CDR2 are LNHNV and YYDKDF (reference sequence). CDR3 coding DNA: TGTGCCACCAGCAGAGAAAAGAGGTACGAGCAGTACTTC. Translation: CATSREKRYEQYF. The full variable domain, completed using reference TRBV15 and TRBJ2-7, is DAMVIQNPRYQVTQFGKPVTLSCSQTLNHNVMYWYQQKSSQAPKLLFHYYDKDFNNEADTPDNFQSRRPNTSFCFLDIRSPGLGDTAMYLCATSREKRYEQYFGPGTRLTVT.